The source of this TCR beta chain is a study of human T cells and chemical hapten exposure. Study-level information: Readings were taken at 6 days from patch tests that had applied 0.01% DPC to the upper back. Small differences in pooled library volume mainly drove the variation in TCR yields per sample. The study, taken as a whole, reports: There were significantly more large CDR3 similarity clusters among expanded TCRs than among controls.

The CDR3 is 14 amino acids. The V end lost 5 bases, the J end lost 4 bases, and 14 bases lay between the germline ends. Germline assignment: CDR1 SGHTA and CDR2 FQGNSA. This clonotype has a handful of counts. The antigen is unknown. Authors' analysis steps: Per-sample TCR counts ranged from about 20,000 to 750,000, median around 100,000. TCRdb processed the RACE reads anew with MiXCR; each CDR3 protein has one entry. The V and J calls come from TCRdb's annotation, not from the publication. The repertoire includes under 200,000 distinct CDR3 sequences, around 30% of them detected once, and 2.1% sits in the top ten. Specified time point: patch test 3, about 24 weeks after DPC sensitization. Noted treatment: therapeutic diphenylcyclopropenone sensitization with weekly scalp DPC.

V is TRBV7-2 and J is TRBJ1-2; weak D call: TRBD1 (6 bases). The sequencing here drew on whole blood, taken in connection with sensitization to the hapten diphenylcyclopropenone (DPC). This receptor was identified in a woman aged 18-29 years with alopecia areata. Some clones in this sample may be carry-over from other donors' samples. Here the CDR3 DNA reads TGTGCCAGCAGCGCAAAAGGAGGGGGCTATGGCTACACCTTC. This gives the protein CASSAKGGGYGYTF.